The sequence of this TCR beta chain was determined in a study of post-analysis software for immune sequencing data. General study results and limits: In patients, a few TRBV segments were more frequent than in controls, with TRBV5-6, TRBV5-1 and TRBV20-1 among them.

Unmatched junction bases numbered 4, after V lost 4 bases and J lost 5 bases. The CDR3 sequence is 14 residues long. CDR1 LNHNV and CDR2 YYDKDF come from the germline V gene (reference sequence). For this clonotype: The antigen is not known.

Incorporated into the TCR beta cDNA libraries were unique molecular identifiers, which served to reduce PCR and sequencing biases. TCRdb processed the PCR reads anew with MiXCR; each CDR3 protein has one entry. The repertoire holds 450,000 to 650,000 distinct CDR3 sequences, with around 40% as singletons. The material sequenced was blood. This clonotype originated in a girl aged 10 to 17 with multiple sclerosis. The rearrangement joins TRBV15 to TRBJ2-1; 8 bases fit TRBD1. In DNA form, the CDR3 reads TGTGCCACCAGCAACGGACAGGGAGACAATGAGCAGTTCTTC. It is translated as CATSNGQGDNEQFF.